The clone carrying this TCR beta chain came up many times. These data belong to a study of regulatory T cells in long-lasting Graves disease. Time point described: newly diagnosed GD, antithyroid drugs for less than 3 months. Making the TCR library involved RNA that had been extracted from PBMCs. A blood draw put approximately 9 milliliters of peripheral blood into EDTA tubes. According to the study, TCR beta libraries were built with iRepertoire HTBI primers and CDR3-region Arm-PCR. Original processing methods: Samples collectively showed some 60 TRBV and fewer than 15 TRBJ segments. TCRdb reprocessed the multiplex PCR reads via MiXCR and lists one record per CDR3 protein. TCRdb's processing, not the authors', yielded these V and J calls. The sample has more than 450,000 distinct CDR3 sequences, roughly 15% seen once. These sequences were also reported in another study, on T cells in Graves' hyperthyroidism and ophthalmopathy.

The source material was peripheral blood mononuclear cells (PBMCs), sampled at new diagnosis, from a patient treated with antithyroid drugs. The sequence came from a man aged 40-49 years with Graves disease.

CDR3 region: CASSLSTSGNPSSYNEQFF. The CDR3 DNA is TGTGCCAGCAGCTTATCTACTAGCGGGAACCCATCATCCTACAATGAGCAGTTCTTC. The genes are TRBV11-3 and TRBJ2-1, with 10 bases identical to TRBD2. Unmatched junction bases numbered 11, after V lost 2 bases and J lost 1 base. The CDR3 length is 19 residues. The germline V gene encodes CDR1 SGHNT and CDR2 YENEEA.